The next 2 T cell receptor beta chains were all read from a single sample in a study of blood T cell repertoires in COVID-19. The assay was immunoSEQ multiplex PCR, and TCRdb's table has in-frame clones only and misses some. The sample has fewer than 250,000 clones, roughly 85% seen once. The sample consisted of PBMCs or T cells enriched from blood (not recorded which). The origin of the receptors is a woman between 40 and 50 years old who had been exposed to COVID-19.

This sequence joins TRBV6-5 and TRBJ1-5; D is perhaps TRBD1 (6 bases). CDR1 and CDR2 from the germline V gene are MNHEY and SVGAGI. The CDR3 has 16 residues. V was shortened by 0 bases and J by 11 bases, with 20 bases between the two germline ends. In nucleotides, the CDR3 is TGTGCCAGCAGTTACTCTTCTGCAGGGGTGGGTCTGTCCCAGCATTTT. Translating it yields CASSYSSAGVGLSQHF.

CDR3 in amino acids: CSVDDRPGDNEQFF. The CDR3 DNA reads as TGCAGCGTCGATGACCGCCCAGGCGACAATGAGCAGTTCTTC. The chain couples TRBV29-1 to TRBJ2-1; unclear D gene. The V gene lost 6 bases and the J gene lost 5 bases, with 17 bases spanning the gap. This CDR3 is 14 amino acids long. Germline V gives CDR1 SQVTM, CDR2 ANQGSEA.